In this sample, the clone carrying this T cell receptor beta chain turned up a few times. Its target is not known. A sample-barcoded 5' primer and a J-beta primer mix were used in a second PCR of roughly 6 to 12 cycles. TCRdb ran MiXCR on the 5' RACE reads and lists one entry per CDR3 protein. The table has some 1.5 million distinct CDR3 sequences, approximately 43% seen once. These data come from a study of blood T cells in healthy people across ages. Study-wide findings and caveats: PBMCs were not sorted, which prevented a conclusive comparison of naive versus antigen-experienced cells. As naive T cell percentage varied, TCR beta diversity correlated strongly with it.

The draw of peripheral blood yielded roughly 9.1 milliliters from each donor. Sequencing input: blood. This clonotype was sampled from a woman aged 18-29 years in good health.

In DNA, the CDR3 is TGTGCCAGCAGCCCCGGACAGGCCATTTACGAGCAGTACTTC. This translates into CASSPGQAIYEQYF. This chain links TRBV28 with TRBJ2-4, with 7 bases aligning to TRBD1. The J call may be wrong; the DNA end is better matched by TRBJ2-7. Germline V gene lookup returns CDR1 MDHEN and CDR2 SYDVKM. CDR3 length: 14 amino acids.